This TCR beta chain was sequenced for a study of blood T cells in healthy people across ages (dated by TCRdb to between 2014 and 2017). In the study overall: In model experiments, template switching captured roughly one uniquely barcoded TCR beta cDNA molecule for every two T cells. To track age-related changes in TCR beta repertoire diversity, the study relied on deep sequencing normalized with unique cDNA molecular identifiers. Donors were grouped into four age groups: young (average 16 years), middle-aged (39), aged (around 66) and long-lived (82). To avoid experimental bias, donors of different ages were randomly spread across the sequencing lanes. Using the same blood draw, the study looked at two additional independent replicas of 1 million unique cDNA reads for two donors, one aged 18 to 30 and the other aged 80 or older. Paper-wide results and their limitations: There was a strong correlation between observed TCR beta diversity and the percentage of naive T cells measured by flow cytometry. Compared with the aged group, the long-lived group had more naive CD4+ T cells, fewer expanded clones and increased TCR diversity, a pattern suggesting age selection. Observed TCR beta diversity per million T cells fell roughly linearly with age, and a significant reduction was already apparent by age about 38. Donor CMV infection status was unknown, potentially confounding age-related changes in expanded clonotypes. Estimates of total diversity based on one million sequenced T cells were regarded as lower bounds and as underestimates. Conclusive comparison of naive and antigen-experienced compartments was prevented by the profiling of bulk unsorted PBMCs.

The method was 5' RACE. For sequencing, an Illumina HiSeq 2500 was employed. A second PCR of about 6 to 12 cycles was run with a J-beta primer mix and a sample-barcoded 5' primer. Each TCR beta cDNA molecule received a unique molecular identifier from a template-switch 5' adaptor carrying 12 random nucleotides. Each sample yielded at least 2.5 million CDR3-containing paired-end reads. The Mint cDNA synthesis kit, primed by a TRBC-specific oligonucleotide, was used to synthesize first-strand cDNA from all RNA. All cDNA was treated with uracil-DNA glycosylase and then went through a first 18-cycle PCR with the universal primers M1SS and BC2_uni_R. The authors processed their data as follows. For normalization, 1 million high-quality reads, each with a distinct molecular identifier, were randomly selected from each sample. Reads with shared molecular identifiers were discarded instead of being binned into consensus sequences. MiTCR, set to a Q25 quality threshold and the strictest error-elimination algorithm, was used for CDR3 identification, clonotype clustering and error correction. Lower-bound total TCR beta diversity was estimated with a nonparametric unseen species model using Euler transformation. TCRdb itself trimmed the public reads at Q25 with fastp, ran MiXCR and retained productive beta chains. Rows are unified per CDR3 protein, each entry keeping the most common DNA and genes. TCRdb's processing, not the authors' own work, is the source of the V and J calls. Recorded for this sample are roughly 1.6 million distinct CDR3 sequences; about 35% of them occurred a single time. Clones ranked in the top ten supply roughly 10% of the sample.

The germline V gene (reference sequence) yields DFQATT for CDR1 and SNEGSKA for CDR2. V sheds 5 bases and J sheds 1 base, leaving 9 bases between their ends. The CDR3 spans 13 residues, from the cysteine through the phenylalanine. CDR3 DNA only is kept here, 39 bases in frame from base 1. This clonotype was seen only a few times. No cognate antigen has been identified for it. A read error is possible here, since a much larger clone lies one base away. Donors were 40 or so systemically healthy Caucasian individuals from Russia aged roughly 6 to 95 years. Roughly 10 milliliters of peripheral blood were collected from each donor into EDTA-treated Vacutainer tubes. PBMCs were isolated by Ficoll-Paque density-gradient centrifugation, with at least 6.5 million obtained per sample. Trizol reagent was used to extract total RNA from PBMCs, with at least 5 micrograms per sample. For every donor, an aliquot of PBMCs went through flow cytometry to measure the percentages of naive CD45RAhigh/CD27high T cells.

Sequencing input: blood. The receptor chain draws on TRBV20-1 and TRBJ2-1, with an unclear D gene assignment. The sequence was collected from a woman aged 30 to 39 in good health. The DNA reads TGCAGTGCTTGTGGGATTTCCTACAATGAGCAGTTCTTC. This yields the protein CSACGISYNEQFF.